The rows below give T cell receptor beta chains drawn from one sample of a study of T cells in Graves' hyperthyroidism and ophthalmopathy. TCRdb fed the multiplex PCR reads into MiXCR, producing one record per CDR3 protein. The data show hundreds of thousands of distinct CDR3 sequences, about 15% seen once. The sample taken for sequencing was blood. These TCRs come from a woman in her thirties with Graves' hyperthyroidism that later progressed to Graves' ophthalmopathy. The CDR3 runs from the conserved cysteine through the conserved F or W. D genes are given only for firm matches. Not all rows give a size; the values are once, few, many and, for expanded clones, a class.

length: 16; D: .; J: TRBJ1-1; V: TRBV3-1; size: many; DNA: TGTGCCAGCAGCCAAGATAGCTACAGTACCAACACTGAAGCTTTCTTT; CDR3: CASSQDSYSTNTEAFF
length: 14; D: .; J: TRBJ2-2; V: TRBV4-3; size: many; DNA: TGCGCCAGCAGCCAAGATCGACCTACCGGGGAGCTGTTTTTT; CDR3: CASSQDRPTGELFF
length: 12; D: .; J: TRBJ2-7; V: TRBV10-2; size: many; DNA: TGCGCCAGCCGGATGCGAGAGGGCGAGCAGTACTTC; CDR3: CASRMREGEQYF
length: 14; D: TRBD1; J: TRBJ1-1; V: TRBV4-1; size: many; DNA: TGCGCCAGCAGCCACGGACAGGGGAGGTCTGAAGCTTTCTTT; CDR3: CASSHGQGRSEAFF
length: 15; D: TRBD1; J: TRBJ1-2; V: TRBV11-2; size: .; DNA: TGTGCCAGCAGCTTAGGATTGGAGGGGGCCTGGGGCTACACCTTC; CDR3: CASSLGLEGAWGYTF
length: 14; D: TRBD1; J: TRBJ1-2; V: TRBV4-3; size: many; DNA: TGCGCCAGCAGCCACCTACAGGGGGCGGATGGCTACACCTTC; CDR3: CASSHLQGADGYTF
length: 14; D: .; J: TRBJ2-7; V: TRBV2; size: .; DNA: TGTGCCAACAGTCAGGCGGACAGCGCCTACGAGCAGTATTTC; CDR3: CANSQADSAYEQYF
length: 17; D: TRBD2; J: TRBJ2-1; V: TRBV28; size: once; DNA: TGTGCCAGCAGTCCTATCTACGGGACTAGCGGGGACAATGAGCAGTTCTTC; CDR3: CASSPIYGTSGDNEQFF
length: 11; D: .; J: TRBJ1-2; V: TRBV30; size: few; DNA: TGTGCCTGGACCAGCCTATATGGCTACACCTTC; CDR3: CAWTSLYGYTF
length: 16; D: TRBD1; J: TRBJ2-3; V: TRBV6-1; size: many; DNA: TGTGCCAGCAGAACAGACAGGGGAGAGTCTCGATATACGCAGTATTTT; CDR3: CASRTDRGESRYTQYF
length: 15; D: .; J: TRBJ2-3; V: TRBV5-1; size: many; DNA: TGCGCCAGCAGCTTATTGGCTAGCGATGAAGATACGCAGTATTTT; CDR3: CASSLLASDEDTQYF
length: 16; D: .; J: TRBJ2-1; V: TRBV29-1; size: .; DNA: TGCAGCGTTGATGGGTTACTTCTTAGCTCCTACAATGAGCAGTTCTTC; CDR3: CSVDGLLLSSYNEQFF
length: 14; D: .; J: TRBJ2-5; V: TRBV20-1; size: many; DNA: TGCAGTGCTAGAGGGCCTCGAGGACAAGAGACCCAGTACTTC; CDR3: CSARGPRGQETQYF
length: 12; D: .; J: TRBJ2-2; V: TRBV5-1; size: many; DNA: TGCGCCAGCAGCATAAGAACCGGGGAGCTGTTTTTT; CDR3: CASSIRTGELFF
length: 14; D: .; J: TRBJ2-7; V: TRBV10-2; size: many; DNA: TGCGCCAGCAGAGGGGGACCGAGCTCCTACGAGCAGTACTTC; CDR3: CASRGGPSSYEQYF
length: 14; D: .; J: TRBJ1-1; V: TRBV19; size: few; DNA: TGTGCCAGTAGTATAGATAACCCGAACACTGAAGCTTTCTTT; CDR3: CASSIDNPNTEAFF
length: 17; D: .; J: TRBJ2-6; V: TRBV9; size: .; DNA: TGTGCCAGCAGCGAGAGCGGGACAACCTCTGGGGCCAACGTCCTGACTTTC; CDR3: CASSESGTTSGANVLTF
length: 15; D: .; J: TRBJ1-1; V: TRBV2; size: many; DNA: TGTGCCAGCCCCGGGGGAGGGGAGGTGTTAACTGAAGCTTTCTTT; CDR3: CASPGGGEVLTEAFF
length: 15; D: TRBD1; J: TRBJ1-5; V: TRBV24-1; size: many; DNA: TGTGCCACCAGTGCCCGGACAGGGGGCGATCAGCCCCAGCATTTT; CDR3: CATSARTGGDQPQHF
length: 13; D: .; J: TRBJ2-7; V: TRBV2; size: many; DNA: TGTGCCAGCAGTGAGGCACCCACCTACGAGCAGTACTTC; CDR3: CASSEAPTYEQYF
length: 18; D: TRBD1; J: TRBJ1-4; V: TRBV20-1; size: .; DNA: TGCAGTGCCAGGCCCGGGACAGGGGGTTTTTCAACTAATGAAAAACTGTTTTTT; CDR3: CSARPGTGGFSTNEKLFF
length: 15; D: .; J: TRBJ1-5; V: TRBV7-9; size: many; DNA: TGTGCCAGCAGCTTAGATGGGGGGAGCAATCAGCCCCAGCATTTT; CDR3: CASSLDGGSNQPQHF
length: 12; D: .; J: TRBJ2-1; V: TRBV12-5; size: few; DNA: TGTGCTAGTGGGCTAGCGATCAATGAGCAGTTCTTC; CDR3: CASGLAINEQFF
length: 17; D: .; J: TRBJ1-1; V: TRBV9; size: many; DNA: TGTGCCAGCAGCCCCCTTTGGGGTGCGGGCGGGAACACTGAAGCTTTCTTT; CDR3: CASSPLWGAGGNTEAFF
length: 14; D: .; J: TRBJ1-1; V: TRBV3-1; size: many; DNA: TGTGCCAGCCGCTGGGGGCAGGGGAACACTGAAGCTTTCTTT; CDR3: CASRWGQGNTEAFF
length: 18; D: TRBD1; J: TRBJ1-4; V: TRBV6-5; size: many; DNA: TGTGCCAGCAGTTACAGCGGACAGGGGCTTGCAACTAATGAAAAACTGTTTTTT; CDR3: CASSYSGQGLATNEKLFF